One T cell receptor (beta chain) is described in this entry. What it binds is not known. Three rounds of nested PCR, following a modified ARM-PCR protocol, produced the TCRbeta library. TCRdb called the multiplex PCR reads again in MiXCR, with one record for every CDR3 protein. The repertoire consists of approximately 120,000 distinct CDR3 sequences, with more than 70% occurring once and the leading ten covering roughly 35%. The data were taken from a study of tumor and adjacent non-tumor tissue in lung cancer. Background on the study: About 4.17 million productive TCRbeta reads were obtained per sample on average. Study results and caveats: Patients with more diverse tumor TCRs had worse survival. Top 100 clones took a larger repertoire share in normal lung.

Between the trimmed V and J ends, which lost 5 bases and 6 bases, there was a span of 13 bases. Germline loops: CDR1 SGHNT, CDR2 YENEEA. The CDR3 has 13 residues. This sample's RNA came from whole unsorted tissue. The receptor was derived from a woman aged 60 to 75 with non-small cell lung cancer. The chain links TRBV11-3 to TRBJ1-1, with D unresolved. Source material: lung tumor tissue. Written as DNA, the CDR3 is TGTGCCAGCAGCAATTTGGGTACCGCTGAAGCTTTCTTT. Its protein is CASSNLGTAEAFF. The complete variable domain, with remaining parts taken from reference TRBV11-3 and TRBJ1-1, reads EAGVVQSPRYKIIEKKQPVAFWCNPISGHNTLYWYLQNLGQGPELLIRYENEEAVDDSQLPKDRFSAERLKGVDSTLKIQPAELGDSAVYLCASSNLGTAEAFFGQGTRLTVV.